The 28 T cell receptor beta chains reported below all come from one sample, sequenced in a study of shared clonotypes between healthy human individuals (dated by TCRdb to the early 2020s). CD8 naive samples consisted of CD45RO-negative cells that were positively selected for CCR7, yielding a CD45RA+CCR7+ population without TemRA cells. The library was obtained by the immunoSEQ multiplex PCR assay. Entries here come from immuneACCESS through TCRdb and include only in-frame sequences with V and J called. Some clones fail to appear in such tables; in the studies checked, an unresolved V gene covers under half of the shortfall, and the cause of the remainder is unknown. For this sample there are around 2.1 million clones; 93% appear just once. The ten largest clones capture under 2% of the sample. The specimen sequenced was naive CD8+ T cells from PBMCs. The cell subset or site label for this specimen denotes: CD45RA+CCR7+. The receptors derive from a man younger than 35 in good health. Some clones in this sample may be carry-over from other donors' samples.

The rearrangement joins TRBV7-8 to TRBJ1-4; the D is unclear. In germline, CDR1 is SGHVS, CDR2 FQNEAQ. The V gene lost 5 bases and the J gene lost 2 bases, with 12 bases spanning the gap. The CDR3 has 15 amino acids. The CDR3 is CASSPRGGTNEKLFF. The CDR3 nucleotides read TGTGCCAGCAGCCCCCGAGGAGGGACTAATGAAAAACTGTTTTTT.

This chain links TRBV9 with TRBJ1-2; D is unclear. The germline CDR1 and CDR2 sequences are SGDLS and YYNGEE. Trimming stripped 0 bases from V and 3 bases from J, with 9 bases between. CDR3 length: 14 residues. CDR3 amino acids: CASSVGPEYYGYTF. The CDR3 nucleotides read TGTGCCAGCAGCGTAGGACCAGAATACTATGGCTACACCTTC.

The chain uses TRBV7-8 and TRBJ1-5; TRBD1 agrees at 9 bases. Per germline, CDR1 SGHVS and CDR2 FQNEAQ. The CDR3 extends over 16 amino acids. V trimming: 0 bases; J trimming: 5 bases; junction bases outside the gene matches: 5. CDR3 DNA sequence: TGTGCCAGCAGCTTAGCCGGGACAGGGAACCATCAGCCCCAGCATTTT. As protein: CASSLAGTGNHQPQHF.

The chain carries TRBV6-5 and TRBJ2-7, with TRBD1 identical over 8 bases. J was trimmed by 0 bases and V by 2 bases; bases with no gene match: 6. There are 16 residues in the CDR3. Germline assignment: CDR1 MNHEY and CDR2 SVGAGI. CDR3 in amino acids: CASSYLGTGISYEQYF. The CDR3 DNA follows: TGTGCCAGCAGTTACCTAGGGACAGGTATCTCCTACGAGCAGTACTTC.

The chain links TRBV7-9 to TRBJ2-2; D unclear. CDR3 length: 14 amino acids. Trimming shortened V by 1 base and J by 7 bases, and 10 bases separated the two germline ends. The germline V gene has CDR1 SEHNR and CDR2 FQNEAQ (reference sequence). The CDR3 nucleotides are TGTGCCAGCAGCTTAGTACTTGGCGGCGGGGAGCTGTTTTTT. Protein sequence: CASSLVLGGGELFF.

This clone appeared a single time. V and J are TRBV7-9 and TRBJ2-1; 7 nucleotides line up with TRBD1. J gave up 5 bases and V 4 bases, and 5 bases lay outside the gene matches. CDR1 SEHNR and CDR2 FQNEAQ come from the germline V gene (reference sequence). This CDR3 comprises 14 residues. The CDR3 nucleotides read TGTGCCAGCAGCTCCCGGGACAGAAACAATGAGCAGTTCTTC. Protein sequence: CASSSRDRNNEQFF.

This clone has just one count. The rearrangement uses TRBV6-1 and TRBJ2-7; the D is unclear. The CDR3 runs to 13 residues. Germline loops: CDR1 MNHNS, CDR2 SASEGT. V gave up 5 bases and J gave up 3 bases, with 11 bases separating them. As DNA, the CDR3 is TGTGCCAGCAGTTATCGACACAGCTACGAGCAGTACTTC. Translating it yields CASSYRHSYEQYF.

The V and J genes are TRBV19 and TRBJ2-7; TRBD2 matches 14 bases. The CDR3 contains 18 residues. Germline V gene sequence: CDR1 LNHDA, CDR2 SQIVND (reference sequence). The V gene end was trimmed by 3 bases and the J gene end by 5 bases; junction bases not matched to a gene: 12. CDR3 residues: CASSMVNRGGLAGDEQYF. As DNA, the CDR3 is TGTGCCAGTAGTATGGTGAACCGCGGGGGACTAGCGGGAGACGAGCAGTACTTC. Supplemented by reference TRBV19 and TRBJ2-7, the full variable domain reads DGGITQSPKYLFRKEGQNVTLSCEQNLNHDAMYWYRQDPGQGLRLIYYSQIVNDFQKGDIAEGYSVSREKKESFPLTVTSAQKNPTAFYLCASSMVNRGGLAGDEQYFGPGTRLTVT.

The chain links TRBV10-1 to TRBJ2-7; D uncertain. The CDR3 covers 9 residues. The germline CDR1 and CDR2 sequences are WNHNN and SYGVQD (reference sequence). The germline V and J ends were trimmed by 8 bases and 9 bases, with 8 bases remaining between them. CDR3 loop: CASEQTQYF. As DNA, the CDR3 is TGCGCCAGCGAACAGACGCAGTACTTC.

The rearrangement joins TRBV28 to TRBJ2-7, with D tentatively TRBD1 (6 bases). V was pared by 4 bases and J by 7 bases, with 17 bases between. There are 14 residues in the CDR3. Germline-derived CDR1 and CDR2 are MDHEN and SYDVKM. The CDR3 reads CASSSTGRLFEQYF. CDR3 nucleotides: TGTGCCAGCAGTTCCACAGGGCGCCTCTTTGAGCAGTACTTC. Together with reference TRBV28 and TRBJ2-7, the CDR3 gives the full variable domain: DVKVTQSSRYLVKRTGEKVFLECVQDMDHENMFWYRQDPGLGLRLIYFSYDVKMKEKGDIPEGYSVSREKKERFSLILESASTNQTSMYLCASSSTGRLFEQYFGPGTRLTVT.

The rearrangement uses TRBV4-1 and TRBJ1-2, with a possible D match to TRBD1 (5 bases). This CDR3 spans 16 amino acids. The germline CDR1 and CDR2 sequences are MGHRA and YSYEKL. The germline V and J ends were trimmed by 2 bases and 7 bases, with 20 bases remaining between them. The CDR3 region is CASSQTPPNRYGGYTF. Here the CDR3 DNA reads TGCGCCAGCAGCCAAACCCCGCCCAACAGGTATGGTGGCTACACCTTC.

Here the CDR3 DNA reads TGTGCCAGCAGTGAGTGGGGGAGCCCGGTTCGTGACGAGCAGTACTTC. Protein product: CASSEWGSPVRDEQYF. V and J are TRBV2 and TRBJ2-7; possibly TRBD1 or TRBD2 for D (5 bases each). Germline V lookup: CDR1 SNHLY, CDR2 FYNNEI. The CDR3 consists of 16 residues. Trimming removed 3 bases at V and 5 bases at J, with 20 bases between.

The V and J genes are TRBV27 and TRBJ2-1; D possibly corresponds to TRBD2 (6 bases). The CDR3 contains 15 residues. Germline CDR1 MNHEY, CDR2 SMNVEV (reference sequence). The germline V and J ends were trimmed by 3 bases and 5 bases, with 14 bases remaining between them. CDR3 coding DNA: TGTGCCAGCAGTTTTATCGGGAGTCCGGACAATGAGCAGTTCTTC. Its translation: CASSFIGSPDNEQFF.

The chain combines TRBV28 with TRBJ2-1; no definite D call. V lost 7 bases to trimming and J lost 8 bases, with 9 bases between them. CDR3 length: 11 amino acids. Germline CDR1 is MDHEN and CDR2 is SYDVKM. CDR3 DNA: TGTGCCAGCATGTCCCGTGATGAGCAGTTCTTC. Its translation is CASMSRDEQFF.

The chain couples TRBV28 to TRBJ1-2; the match to TRBD1 covers 8 bases. Germline V lookup: CDR1 MDHEN, CDR2 SYDVKM. The CDR3 spans 17 residues. With V trimmed by 5 bases and J by 4 bases, 15 bases remained unmatched. CDR3 nucleotides: TGTGCCAGCAGTCTAAGGACAGGGTTAAGGCTTAGCTATGGCTACACCTTC. Encoded protein: CASSLRTGLRLSYGYTF.

The chain couples TRBV6-5 to TRBJ2-5, with TRBD1 matching over 9 bases. Trimming took 6 bases from V and 5 from J; bases not matched to a gene: 7. Germline loops: CDR1 MNHEY, CDR2 SVGAGI. There are 14 residues in the CDR3. CDR3 DNA: TGTGCCAGCAGACCCACAGGGGGCCGGGAGACCCAGTACTTC. Its translation: CASRPTGGRETQYF.

V and J are TRBV6-6 and TRBJ2-2, with 7 positions matching TRBD1. Losses at the gene ends were 4 bases for V and 4 bases for J; bases not matched to a gene: 6. Germline V gene data show CDR1 as MNHNY and CDR2 as SVGAGI (reference sequence). The CDR3 is made up of 15 amino acids. The CDR3 protein is CASSSRDSPTGELFF. Written as DNA, the CDR3 is TGTGCCAGCAGTTCACGGGACAGTCCCACCGGGGAGCTGTTTTTT.

This chain connects TRBV9 to TRBJ2-1; 8 bases line up with TRBD1. Germline V gene data show CDR1 as SGDLS and CDR2 as YYNGEE. CDR3 length: 14 residues. V trimming: 3 bases; J trimming: 4 bases; junction bases outside the gene matches: 3. In DNA form, the CDR3 reads TGTGCCAGCAGCGGACAGGGGTTATACAATGAGCAGTTCTTC. The encoded protein is CASSGQGLYNEQFF. Variable domain in full (rest from reference TRBV9 and TRBJ2-1): DSGVTQTPKHLITATGQRVTLRCSPRSGDLSVYWYQQSLDQGLQFLIQYYNGEERAKGNILERFSAQQFPDLHSELNLSSLELGDSALYFCASSGQGLYNEQFFGPGTRLTVL.

This chain connects TRBV4-1 to TRBJ2-2, with a possible D match to TRBD1 (6 bases). Trimming shortened V by 2 bases and J by 0 bases, and 13 bases separated the two germline ends. The CDR3 has 17 residues. Germline V lookup: CDR1 MGHRA, CDR2 YSYEKL. In nucleotides, the CDR3 is TGCGCCAGCAGCCAATGGGGGCGGCACGCGAACACCGGGGAGCTGTTTTTT. Translation gives CASSQWGRHANTGELFF.

The chain combines TRBV25-1 with TRBJ1-1; 8 bases match TRBD1. Germline CDR1 and CDR2: MGHDK and SYGVNS. The V gene end was trimmed by 7 bases and the J gene end by 4 bases; junction bases not matched to a gene: 5. This CDR3 has 13 amino acids. The CDR3 DNA reads TGTGCCAGCACAGACAGGGGCAGCACTGAAGCTTTCTTT. Translated: CASTDRGSTEAFF.

This clone was recorded a few times. The J gene is TRBJ1-1, the V gene TRBV30, with D hard to call. The CDR3 runs 13 residues. Looked up from germline, CDR1 is GTSNPN and CDR2 is SVGIG (reference sequence). Deletions cut 0 bases from V and 11 bases from J, with 16 bases between. The CDR3 protein is CAWSVLGSLNAFF. The DNA of the CDR3 is TGTGCCTGGAGTGTACTGGGGTCGTTGAACGCTTTCTTT.

The chain is built from TRBV7-2 and TRBJ2-1; TRBD2 matches 10 bases. V shed 7 bases, J shed 5 bases, and the junction held 8 bases outside the gene matches. Per germline, CDR1 SGHTA and CDR2 FQGNSA. This CDR3 contains 15 residues. The CDR3 DNA follows: TGTGCCAGCACCTTCGGACTAGCGGAAAACAATGAGCAGTTCTTC. Translated: CASTFGLAENNEQFF.

The chain couples TRBV13 to TRBJ1-1, with 11 bases matching TRBD1. The CDR3 has 14 residues. The ends lost 5 bases at V and 4 bases at J; junction bases unmatched: 3. Germline lookup yields CDR1 PRHDT and CDR2 FYEKMQ (reference sequence). The CDR3 region is CASSLGQGVTEAFF. CDR3 nucleotide sequence: TGTGCCAGCAGCCTGGGACAGGGGGTCACTGAAGCTTTCTTT.

Comment on this clone: Other DNA sequences within the sample encode an identical CDR3. CDR3 sequence: CASSYSSSGSYEQYF. In nucleotides, the CDR3 is TGTGCCAGCAGTTACTCGTCTAGCGGGAGTTACGAGCAGTACTTC. J is TRBJ2-7 and V is TRBV6-6, with 10 bases aligning to TRBD2. Germline V gives CDR1 MNHNY, CDR2 SVGAGI (reference sequence). The CDR3 covers 15 residues. V lost 0 bases to trimming and J lost 4 bases; unmatched junction nucleotides: 3.

V and J are TRBV6-1 and TRBJ2-7; TRBD2 might be the D (6 bases). CDR3 length: 15 residues. The V gene's germline CDR1 is MNHNS and CDR2 SASEGT. The germline V and J ends were trimmed by 4 bases and 0 bases, with 13 bases remaining between them. The CDR3 DNA reads TGTGCCAGCAGTGGTACACGGGGGAGCTCCTACGAGCAGTACTTC. This encodes CASSGTRGSSYEQYF.

The rearrangement joins TRBV7-8 to TRBJ2-5; no reliable D call. CDR1 and CDR2 from the germline V gene are SGHVS and FQNEAQ. The CDR3 loop spans 14 amino acids. The V end was cut by 4 bases, the J end by 2 bases, with 11 bases between. The CDR3 sequence: CASSSRAVQETQYF. CDR3 bases: TGTGCCAGCAGCTCCCGGGCCGTACAAGAGACCCAGTACTTC. Together with reference TRBV7-8 and TRBJ2-5, the CDR3 gives the full variable domain: GAGVSQSPRYKVAKRGQDVALRCDPISGHVSLFWYQQALGQGPEFLTYFQNEAQLDKSGLPSDRFFAERPEGSVSTLKIQRTQQEDSAVYLCASSSRAVQETQYFGPGTRLLVL.

This chain joins TRBV6-1 and TRBJ2-7; 11 bases are shared with TRBD1. Germline CDR1 MNHNS, CDR2 SASEGT. The CDR3 has 13 amino acids. With 6 bases clipped from V and 3 bases from J, the junction kept 1 base outside the gene matches. The CDR3 reads CASRGTGGYEQYF. For the CDR3, the DNA is TGTGCCAGCAGGGGGACAGGGGGCTACGAGCAGTACTTC.

Regarding this clone: The sample has other DNA sequences that encode this CDR3 too. The chain employs TRBV6-1 and TRBJ2-7, with 8 bases fitting TRBD2. The CDR3 sequence is 13 residues long. Per the germline V gene, CDR1 is MNHNS and CDR2 is SASEGT. Trimming removed 3 bases from V and 4 bases from J; junction bases left unmatched: 2. CDR3 nucleotides: TGTGCCAGCAGTGATGGACTAGCTTACGAGCAGTACTTC. Translated, it gives CASSDGLAYEQYF.